Each of the 3 T cell receptor beta chains below was sequenced from the same sample in a study of T cell responses to AZD1222 COVID-19 vaccine. This table comes from immunoSEQ multiplex PCR, and its TCRdb copy is limited to in-frame clones, with some not included. Of some 120,000 clones in the sample, more than 85% were seen once. The material was peripheral blood, obtained on day 0 of AZD1222 vaccination. These receptor sequences come from an adult in good health.

The chain couples TRBV7-9 to TRBJ2-7; maybe TRBD2 (6 bases). V lost 4 bases and J 3 bases, leaving 22 bases between the germline ends. The CDR3 totals 17 residues. The germline CDR1 and CDR2 sequences are SEHNR and FQNEAQ (reference sequence). Written as DNA, the CDR3 is TGTGCCAGCAGCTCGACTTCCCCCGGGACTTCACTCTACGAGCAGTACTTC. Its translation: CASSSTSPGTSLYEQYF.

The table lists this clone with a count of one. This chain connects TRBV29-1 to TRBJ2-7; TRBD2 might be the D (7 bases). There are 13 residues in the CDR3. V was shortened by 6 bases and J by 4 bases, with 16 bases between the two germline ends. Germline CDR1 and CDR2: SQVTM and ANQGSEA. In DNA form, the CDR3 reads TGCAGCGTCCCAGGGGCTAGCGGATACGAGCAGTACTTC. It specifies CSVPGASGYEQYF.

The chain recombines TRBV6-5 with TRBJ1-3; D gene unclear. In germline, CDR1 is MNHEY, CDR2 SVGAGI. Deletions cut 2 bases from V and 0 bases from J, with 8 bases between. This CDR3 region has 15 residues. In DNA, the CDR3 is TGTGCCAGCAGTTACGACTGGAGCTCTGGAAACACCATATATTTT. Its translation: CASSYDWSSGNTIYF.